A few counts support the clone carrying this TCR beta chain. The antigen remains unidentified. This specimen belongs to a study of response to subunit inactivated influenza vaccine. TCRdb ran MiXCR on the RT-PCR reads and lists one entry per CDR3 protein. The sample holds around 320,000 distinct CDR3 sequences, about 20% seen once. The CDR3 runs 15 residues. The germline CDR1 and CDR2 sequences are DFQATT and SNEGSKA (reference sequence). V lost 3 bases and J lost 0, with 12 bases in between. General observations from the study: Authors suggested that a seasonal influenza vaccination recruits few new T cells each time.

The origin of this receptor is a man aged 50 to 75 who received an inactivated influenza vaccine. Source: PBMCs from blood, taken less than 22 months after vaccination. The chain is built from TRBV20-1 and TRBJ1-5, with D hard to call. CDR3 loop: CSASRQHLSNQPQHF. CDR3 DNA: TGCAGTGCTAGTAGGCAGCACCTTAGCAATCAGCCCCAGCATTTT.